This T cell receptor beta chain was recovered during a study of T cell responses to AZD1222 COVID-19 vaccine. Study-level results: With two AZD1222 doses given, Spike-specific TCR breadth and depth both rose. Repertoire sampling occurred only after the peak T cell response. Only a handful of AZD1222 recipients, more than 5 in all, had baseline seropositivity.

The CDR3 extends over 12 amino acids. CDR1 is LGHNA and CDR2 is YNFKEQ in the germline V gene. The V and J ends lost 3 bases and 2 bases respectively, with 5 bases between them. As for this clone: The antigen remains unidentified.

The method was immunoSEQ multiplex PCR; TCRdb's version includes in-frame clones alone and lacks a portion of them. The repertoire holds approximately 170,000 clones, with roughly 94% as singletons. The source material was peripheral blood, sampled 28 days after the second AZD1222 dose. This sequence originates from an adult who received the AZD1222 COVID-19 vaccine. The genes are TRBV4-2 and TRBJ2-7; a weak D match, TRBD2 (5 bases). CDR3 coding DNA: TGTGCCAGCAGCCAGACTACCTACGAGCAGTACTTC. Translation gives CASSQTTYEQYF.